Listed here are 10 T cell receptor beta chains from one sample, sequenced in a study of quantifying T cell responses using KT2 cells. The overall study: RNA was reverse transcribed with TCR alpha and beta constant-region primers.

A single-stranded UMI oligo with SP2 sequence was ligated to cDNA 3' ends. The first PCR ran approximately 4 cycles with an equimolar RC1.1 and RC1.2 beta primer mix. One entry per CDR3 protein, called by TCRdb with MiXCR from the UMI-ligation and nested PCR reads. The sample has roughly 51,000 distinct CDR3 sequences; roughly 12% are singletons. Specimen: PBMCs spiked with cells of the T cell clone KT2. All receptors come from a human donor.

This clonotype was counted between two and nine times. This chain links TRBV6-5 with TRBJ2-5, with D maybe TRBD1 (5 bases). The germline gives CDR1 MNHEY, CDR2 SVGAGI. The CDR3 totals 14 residues. Trimming took off 5 bases at V and 0 bases at J, with 10 bases between the two ends. CDR3 residues: CASSPDRNQETQYF. The DNA of the CDR3 is TGTGCCAGCAGTCCTGACAGAAACCAAGAGACCCAGTACTTC.

This clonotype was counted at least ten times. The gene calls are TRBV4-3 and TRBJ2-1, with TRBD2 identical over 8 bases. CDR3 size: 16 residues. Germline V lookup: CDR1 LGHNA, CDR2 YSLEER. J gave up 4 bases and V 0 bases, and 5 bases lay outside the gene matches. This CDR3 is CASSQEGTRMYNEQFF. The DNA of the CDR3 is TGCGCCAGCAGCCAAGAAGGGACTAGGATGTACAATGAGCAGTTCTTC.

The chain has TRBV5-1 and TRBJ2-3, with a tentative D call TRBD2 (7 bases). The CDR3 length is 17 residues. Trimming pared 1 base from V and 5 bases from J, leaving 20 bases between. The germline CDR1 and CDR2 sequences are SGHRS and YFSETQ. In DNA form, the CDR3 reads TGCGCCAGCAGCTTGTACGGGTTGGGGGGGCTTGAAGATACGCAGTATTTT. This gives the protein CASSLYGLGGLEDTQYF.

The V and J genes are TRBV5-1 and TRBJ2-4; weak D call: TRBD2 (5 bases). V gave up 1 base and J gave up 6 bases, with 17 bases separating them. CDR1 is SGHRS and CDR2 is YFSETQ in the germline V gene. This CDR3 has 16 amino acids. The CDR3 region has the DNA TGCGCCAGCAGCTTGAATGAGGGTTGGGCCGGAAACATTCAGTACTTC. Translated, it gives CASSLNEGWAGNIQYF. The variable domain in full, completed from reference TRBV5-1 and TRBJ2-4, reads KAGVTQTPRYLIKTRGQQVTLSCSPISGHRSVSWYQQTPGQGLQFLFEYFSETQRNKGNFPGRFSGRQFSNSRSEMNVSTLELGDSALYLCASSLNEGWAGNIQYFGAGTRLSVL.

The CDR3 DNA is TGTGCCAGCAGCCAGGACAGGGTCCACGAGCAGTACTTC. It translates to CASSQDRVHEQYF. This sequence joins TRBV7-6 and TRBJ2-7, with 8 bases identical to TRBD1. With 5 bases clipped from V and 5 bases from J, the junction kept 5 bases outside the gene matches. CDR3 length: 13 amino acids. Germline values: CDR1 SGHVS, CDR2 FNYEAQ. Looking up the rest from reference TRBV7-6 and TRBJ2-7 gives the full variable domain: GAGVSQSPRYKVTKRGQDVALRCDPISGHVSLYWYRQALGQGPEFLTYFNYEAQQDKSGLPNDRFSAERPEGSISTLTIQRTEQRDSAMYRCASSQDRVHEQYFGPGTRLTVT.

The chain combines TRBV5-5 with TRBJ1-1, with D uncertain. Deletions cut 4 bases from V and 3 bases from J, with 10 bases between. The germline V gene encodes CDR1 SGHKS and CDR2 YYEKEE (reference sequence). This CDR3 comprises 13 residues. The CDR3 region has the DNA TGTGCCAGCAGCGTCCCATGGGACACTGAAGCTTTCTTT. The encoded protein is CASSVPWDTEAFF.

The chain has TRBV20-1 and TRBJ1-6; 9 nucleotides match TRBD1. This CDR3 contains 15 residues. Germline loops: CDR1 DFQATT, CDR2 SNEGSKA (reference sequence). The V gene end was trimmed by 5 bases and the J gene end by 9 bases; junction bases not matched to a gene: 11. In nucleotides, the CDR3 is TGCAGTGCTGAACAGCCGGGACAGGGAAGTTCACCCCTCCACTTT. It translates to CSAEQPGQGSSPLHF.

This clonotype was recorded a few times. The rearrangement joins TRBV5-1 to TRBJ2-1; TRBD1 matches 7 bases. This CDR3 spans 16 amino acids. Germline CDR1 is SGHRS and CDR2 is YFSETQ. V was pared by 2 bases and J by 0 bases, with 5 bases of the junction left unmatched. CDR3 sequence: CASSLRGQDSYNEQFF. CDR3 in DNA: TGCGCCAGCAGCTTACGTGGACAGGACTCCTACAATGAGCAGTTCTTC.

This clonotype was detected ten times or more. The DNA for the CDR3 is TGTGCCAGCAGTGGCGATGTAGCGGGAGGTCACAATGAGCAGTTCTTC. Amino acid sequence: CASSGDVAGGHNEQFF. V is TRBV6-4 and J is TRBJ2-1; 10 bases are shared with TRBD2. Germline CDR1 MRHNA, CDR2 SNTAGT. The trim removed 4 bases at V and 5 bases at J, leaving 8 bases unmatched. The CDR3 runs 16 residues.

Of note for this clonotype: Mismatch with germline at one junction end may stem from a read error. The chain has TRBV12-3 or TRBV12-4 and TRBJ2-3; D tentatively fits TRBD1 or TRBD2 (5 bases each). The CDR3 totals 15 residues. Here the CDR3 DNA reads TGTGCCAGCAGTTTACCCGGACGGGGCACGGATACGCAGTATTTT. This sequence encodes CASSLPGRGTDTQYF.